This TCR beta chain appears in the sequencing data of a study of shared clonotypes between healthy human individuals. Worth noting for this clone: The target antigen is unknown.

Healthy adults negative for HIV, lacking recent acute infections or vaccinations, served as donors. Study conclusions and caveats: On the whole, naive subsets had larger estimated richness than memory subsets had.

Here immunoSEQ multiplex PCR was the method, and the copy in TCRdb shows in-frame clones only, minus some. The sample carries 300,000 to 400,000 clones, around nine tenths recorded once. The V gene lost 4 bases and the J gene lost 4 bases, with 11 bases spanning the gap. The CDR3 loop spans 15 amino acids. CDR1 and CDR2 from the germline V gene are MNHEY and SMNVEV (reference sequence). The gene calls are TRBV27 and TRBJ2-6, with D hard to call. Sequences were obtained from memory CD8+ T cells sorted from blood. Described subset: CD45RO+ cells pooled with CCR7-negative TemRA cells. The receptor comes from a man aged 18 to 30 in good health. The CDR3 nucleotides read TGTGCCAGCAGTTGGTTAGGGTTCGGGGCCAACGTCCTGACTTTC. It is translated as CASSWLGFGANVLTF.